The 25 T cell receptor beta chains reported below all come from one sample, sequenced in a study of CD8+ T cells in alopecia areata. After isolation, RNA underwent reverse transcription to generate cDNA as the sequencing template. The table came from immunoSEQ multiplex PCR; TCRdb's copy has only in-frame clones and leaves some out. The table shows over 70,000 clones, with around 65% occurring only once. Treatment here: oral pan-JAK inhibitor, 5-10 mg twice daily. Sequenced material: CD8+ T cells sorted from blood, taken at week 24, from a patient treated with tofacitinib. These receptors all come from a human donor with alopecia areata.

The chain carries TRBV27 and TRBJ1-2, with D unresolved. Per the germline V gene, CDR1 is MNHEY and CDR2 is SMNVEV (reference sequence). With 8 bases removed from V and 5 bases from J, the gap between germline ends came to 18 bases. This CDR3 spans 14 amino acids. CDR3 nucleotide sequence: TGTGCCAGCGCTGCAGCCCCAAGCCAGTATGGCTACACCTTC. As protein: CASAAAPSQYGYTF.

V gene TRBV5-4 combines with J gene TRBJ2-2; D gene unclear. The CDR3 is 12 amino acids. Germline values: CDR1 SGHNT, CDR2 YYREEE (reference sequence). The V end was cut by 4 bases, the J end by 7 bases, with 8 bases between. The CDR3 spells CASSGDGGELFF. The DNA for the CDR3 is TGTGCCAGCAGCGGGGATGGCGGGGAGCTGTTTTTT.

The genes are TRBV4-3 and TRBJ1-2; D is undetermined. CDR1 and CDR2 from the germline V gene are LGHNA and YSLEER. This CDR3 comprises 15 residues. Between the trimmed V and J ends, which lost 3 bases and 6 bases, there was a span of 17 bases. Here the CDR3 DNA reads TGCGCCAGCAGCCATATTGTCGGGGTGGAGGATGGCTACACCTTC. It yields the protein CASSHIVGVEDGYTF.

The CDR3 DNA sequence: TGCAGCGTTGTTATGACAGGGTGGAAGTCTGGCAACTATGGCTACACCTTC. Protein: CSVVMTGWKSGNYGYTF. The chain combines TRBV29-1 with TRBJ1-2, with 7 bases that match TRBD1. After removal of 4 bases from V and 2 bases from J, the junction contained 16 bases not matched to a gene. Germline lookup yields CDR1 SQVTM and CDR2 ANQGSEA. This CDR3 has 17 amino acids.

This clone appeared a few times. V and J are TRBV6-5 and TRBJ2-5, with 9 nucleotides matching TRBD1. Germline values: CDR1 MNHEY, CDR2 SVGAGI. The CDR3 runs to 15 residues. The V gene end was trimmed by 8 bases and the J gene end by 5 bases; junction bases not matched to a gene: 12. CDR3 nucleotide sequence: TGTGCCAGCGCTTCTGGACAGGGGAGATTGGAGACCCAGTACTTC. This gives the protein CASASGQGRLETQYF.

The rearrangement joins TRBV27 to TRBJ2-5; D is perhaps TRBD2 (5 bases). V was clipped by 8 bases and J by 1 base, with 17 bases between them. CDR3 length: 15 amino acids. Per germline, CDR1 MNHEY and CDR2 SMNVEV (reference sequence). In nucleotides, the CDR3 is TGTGCCAGCGCTTCAGGCGGGCTTATCCAAGAGACCCAGTACTTC. It encodes CASASGGLIQETQYF.

For this clone: The sample contains more than one DNA sequence encoding this CDR3. The chain carries TRBV29-1 and TRBJ1-1; a weak D match, TRBD1 (5 bases). Germline V CDR1 and CDR2: SQVTM, ANQGSEA. The CDR3 is made up of 12 amino acids. Trimming cost V 2 bases and J 1 base, with 5 bases left between them. For the CDR3, the DNA is TGCAGCGTTGAAACAGGGAACACTGAAGCTTTCTTT. This sequence encodes CSVETGNTEAFF.

This clone was seen more than once but under ten times. This chain links TRBV5-1 with TRBJ1-2, with D perhaps TRBD1 (6 bases). V lost 9 bases to trimming and J lost 6 bases, with 39 bases between them. The germline V gene encodes CDR1 SGHRS and CDR2 YFSETQ. The CDR3 spans 20 residues. CDR3 protein: CAIPKRNTDRTASANHGYTF. In DNA form, the CDR3 reads TGCGCCATCCCGAAGCGCAACACCGATAGGACAGCCTCGGCGAATCATGGCTACACCTTC. Supplemented by reference TRBV5-1 and TRBJ1-2, the full variable domain reads KAGVTQTPRYLIKTRGQQVTLSCSPISGHRSVSWYQQTPGQGLQFLFEYFSETQRNKGNFPGRFSGRQFSNSRSEMNVSTLELGDSALYLCAIPKRNTDRTASANHGYTFGSGTRLTVV.

About this clone: Other nucleotide sequences from this sample produce the same CDR3. The rearrangement joins TRBV5-1 to TRBJ1-1; weak D call: TRBD1 (6 bases). The germline V gene encodes CDR1 SGHRS and CDR2 YFSETQ. This CDR3 is 13 amino acids long. V lost 0 bases, J lost 4 bases, and 7 bases lay in between. Here the CDR3 reads CASSLGGGTEAFF. Here the CDR3 DNA reads TGCGCCAGCAGCTTGGGAGGGGGCACTGAAGCTTTCTTT.

The V call is TRBV13, the J call TRBJ2-1; no firm D call. This CDR3 is 12 amino acids long. The V gene's germline CDR1 is PRHDT and CDR2 FYEKMQ (reference sequence). Between the trimmed V and J ends, which lost 2 bases and 9 bases, there was a span of 8 bases. The CDR3 here is CASSLRDVEQFF. CDR3 sequence (DNA): TGTGCCAGCAGCTTAAGGGATGTTGAGCAGTTCTTC.

CDR3 sequence reads: CASSPDRGLLNTEAFF. The CDR3 bases are TGCGCCAGCAGCCCGGACAGGGGGCTCTTGAACACTGAAGCTTTCTTT. J is TRBJ1-1 and V is TRBV5-1, with TRBD1 matching 11 bases. This CDR3 spans 16 amino acids. The trim removed 4 bases at V and 0 bases at J, leaving 5 bases unmatched. Germline assignment: CDR1 SGHRS and CDR2 YFSETQ. Based on the CDR3 plus reference TRBV5-1 and TRBJ1-1, the full variable domain is KAGVTQTPRYLIKTRGQQVTLSCSPISGHRSVSWYQQTPGQGLQFLFEYFSETQRNKGNFPGRFSGRQFSNSRSEMNVSTLELGDSALYLCASSPDRGLLNTEAFFGQGTRLTVV.

V gene TRBV19 combines with J gene TRBJ2-1; D is unclear. V gave up 5 bases and J gave up 2 bases, with 7 bases separating them. Looked up from germline, CDR1 is LNHDA and CDR2 is SQIVND (reference sequence). CDR3 length: 13 amino acids. The CDR3 nucleotides read TGTGCCAGTAGTCGCGACACCTACAATGAGCAGTTCTTC. It encodes CASSRDTYNEQFF.

The V gene is TRBV19, the J gene TRBJ1-5, with 8 bases that match TRBD1. Trimming cost V 2 bases and J 7 bases; bases outside gene matches: 4. This CDR3 has 14 residues. Germline values: CDR1 LNHDA, CDR2 SQIVND (reference sequence). CDR3 sequence: CASSINGQGQPQHF. CDR3 DNA sequence: TGTGCCAGTAGTATAAATGGACAGGGACAGCCCCAGCATTTT.

This clone was counted a few times. The chain combines TRBV5-1 with TRBJ2-1; 12 bases match TRBD2. The germline V gene has CDR1 SGHRS and CDR2 YFSETQ. Trimming took 3 bases from V and 7 from J; bases not matched to a gene: 5. The CDR3 sequence is 15 residues long. CDR3 in DNA: TGCGCCAGCAGCTCGACTAGCGGGAGCATAAATGAGCAGTTCTTC. It encodes CASSSTSGSINEQFF.

V usage is TRBV7-9 and J usage is TRBJ2-3; 8 bases agree with TRBD2. The CDR3 runs 15 residues. J lost 13 bases, V lost 3 bases, and 15 bases had no gene match. Germline CDR1 is SEHNR and CDR2 is FQNEAQ (reference sequence). CDR3: CASSFGLAKTPLEYF. In DNA, the CDR3 is TGTGCCAGCAGCTTTGGACTAGCAAAGACCCCCCTGGAGTATTTT.

V usage is TRBV4-1 and J usage is TRBJ2-1; D may be TRBD2 (5 bases). CDR3 size: 15 residues. Trimming cost V 0 bases and J 9 bases, with 15 bases left between them. Per the germline V gene, CDR1 is MGHRA and CDR2 is YSYEKL. The CDR3 protein is CASSQEFKSGVEQFF. The CDR3, as DNA: TGCGCCAGCAGCCAAGAATTTAAATCCGGGGTTGAGCAGTTCTTC.

This chain joins TRBV19 and TRBJ1-1, with TRBD1 matching 7 bases. Trimming removed 6 bases from V and 8 bases from J; junction bases left unmatched: 12. This CDR3 is 14 amino acids long. Per germline, CDR1 LNHDA and CDR2 SQIVND (reference sequence). CDR3 loop: CASSPFGTAEEAFF. The CDR3, as DNA: TGTGCCAGTAGCCCCTTCGGGACAGCCGAAGAAGCTTTCTTT. Full variable domain (remainder filled in from reference TRBV19 and TRBJ1-1): DGGITQSPKYLFRKEGQNVTLSCEQNLNHDAMYWYRQDPGQGLRLIYYSQIVNDFQKGDIAEGYSVSREKKESFPLTVTSAQKNPTAFYLCASSPFGTAEEAFFGQGTRLTVV.

In this sample, this clone turned up once. The CDR3 here is CASSVVGGGAETQYF. CDR3 coding DNA: TGTGCCAGCAGCGTAGTCGGGGGTGGCGCGGAGACCCAGTACTTC. V and J are TRBV9 and TRBJ2-5; perhaps TRBD2 as D (6 bases). Germline values: CDR1 SGDLS, CDR2 YYNGEE. The V end was cut by 0 bases, the J end by 5 bases, with 14 bases between. The CDR3 length is 15 residues.

The J gene is TRBJ1-6, the V gene TRBV4-3; D gene unclear. Germline V gene sequence: CDR1 LGHNA, CDR2 YSLEER. V was pared by 0 bases and J by 7 bases, with 4 bases between. There are 13 residues in the CDR3. CDR3: CASSQEGNSPLHF. CDR3 DNA: TGCGCCAGCAGCCAAGAGGGGAATTCACCCCTCCACTTT.

This chain joins TRBV18 and TRBJ2-5; no firm D call. The CDR3 runs 13 residues. The germline V gene encodes CDR1 KGHSH and CDR2 LQKENI. Trimming pared 0 bases from V and 0 bases from J, leaving 2 bases between. The DNA for the CDR3 is TGTGCCAGCTCACCACCGTACCAAGAGACCCAGTACTTC. The encoded protein is CASSPPYQETQYF. The full variable domain, completed using reference TRBV18 and TRBJ2-5, is NAGVMQNPRHLVRRRGQEARLRCSPMKGHSHVYWYRQLPEEGLKFMVYLQKENIIDESGMPKERFSAEFPKEGPSILRIQQVVRGDSAAYFCASSPPYQETQYFGPGTRLLVL.

The CDR3, as DNA: TGCGCCAGCAGCTTGACAGGGTTTTCCTACGAGCAGTACTTC. It is translated as CASSLTGFSYEQYF. V and J are TRBV5-1 and TRBJ2-7; the D gene is possibly TRBD1 (6 bases). The CDR3 is 14 amino acids. The V and J ends lost 1 base and 1 base respectively, with 9 bases between them. Looked up from germline, CDR1 is SGHRS and CDR2 is YFSETQ.

The chain uses TRBV4-1 and TRBJ2-2; the match to TRBD2 covers 9 bases. The germline V gene has CDR1 MGHRA and CDR2 YSYEKL. With 5 bases clipped from V and 2 bases from J, the junction kept 6 bases outside the gene matches. The CDR3 runs to 16 residues. This chain's CDR3 is CASSARLAANTGELFF. The CDR3 nucleotides are TGCGCCAGCAGCGCTAGACTAGCGGCCAACACCGGGGAGCTGTTTTTT.

This chain connects TRBV5-5 to TRBJ1-1; 7 bases are a match to TRBD1. Germline trimming cut 1 base from V and 9 bases from J; bases unmatched to any gene: 3. The CDR3 length is 12 residues. Per the germline V gene, CDR1 is SGHKS and CDR2 is YYEKEE (reference sequence). CDR3 residues: CASSLTGVQAFF. The CDR3 DNA is TGTGCCAGCAGCTTGACAGGGGTTCAAGCTTTCTTT.

This clone came up a few times. The chain has TRBV6-1 and TRBJ2-2; no firm D call. Germline V CDR1 and CDR2: MNHNS, SASEGT. V was cut by 5 bases and J by 7 bases, with 8 bases left in between. This CDR3 region has 12 residues. The CDR3 region is CASSLVDGELFF. CDR3 nucleotides: TGTGCCAGCAGTTTAGTGGACGGGGAGCTGTTTTTT.

This clone was counted a single time. This chain uses TRBV7-9 with TRBJ1-2, with 7 nucleotides matching TRBD1. The CDR3 spans 15 residues. The V gene's germline CDR1 is SEHNR and CDR2 FQNEAQ (reference sequence). The ends lost 5 bases at V and 4 bases at J; junction bases unmatched: 10. CDR3 DNA: TGTGCCAGCAGCCCCAACCCGGGACAGCCCTATGGCTACACCTTC. This sequence encodes CASSPNPGQPYGYTF.